This T cell receptor (beta chain) emerged from a study of T cell responses to AZD1222 COVID-19 vaccine. Repertoires were generated with immunoSEQ multiplex PCR, while TCRdb's copy carries only in-frame clones and drops some. The profile covers around 67,000 clones, with 83% appearing a single time and roughly 6% taken by the ten largest. For this clone: Its target is not known.

General study findings and limits: Spike-specific TCR breadth and depth grew following two AZD1222 doses.

The sequenced sample was peripheral blood, obtained 28 days after the second AZD1222 dose. The receptor's source is an adult who received the AZD1222 COVID-19 vaccine.

The CDR3 protein is CASRRNGQGSYEQYF. The DNA for the CDR3 is TGTGCCAGCAGAAGAAACGGACAGGGCTCCTACGAGCAGTACTTC. This chain connects TRBV7-2 to TRBJ2-7, with 8 bases matching TRBD1. The CDR3 contains 15 residues. In germline, CDR1 is SGHTA, CDR2 FQGNSA. Trimming took 6 bases from V and 0 from J; bases not matched to a gene: 7.